The next 28 T cell receptor beta chains were all read from a single sample in a study of PD-L1 blockade in urothelial cancer. Generated by immunoSEQ multiplex PCR, the TCRdb table keeps only in-frame clones and is missing some. The top ten clones hold roughly 13% of a sample with under 20,000 clones, around nine tenths of them seen once. The sample's time point: pretreatment peripheral blood. The source material was PBMCs, sampled around atezolizumab (anti-PD-L1) treatment. The receptors were gathered from a man between 65 and 79 years old with urothelial cancer.

The chain joins TRBV15 to TRBJ2-3, with 8 bases matching TRBD2. V trimming: 0 bases; J trimming: 5 bases; junction bases outside the gene matches: 4. The CDR3 sequence is 15 residues long. From germline, CDR1 is LNHNV and CDR2 YYDKDF (reference sequence). The CDR3: CATSRDTSGGDTQYF. The CDR3 DNA reads as TGTGCCACCAGCAGAGATACCAGCGGGGGAGATACGCAGTATTTT.

This clone was found once. The V gene is TRBV4-1, the J gene TRBJ1-5; 9 nucleotides match TRBD1. The CDR3 runs to 15 residues. Unmatched junction bases numbered 11, after V lost 3 bases and J lost 11 bases. Germline V gene lookup returns CDR1 MGHRA and CDR2 YSYEKL. The CDR3 here is CASSHRQGGQWSQHF. The CDR3 DNA is TGCGCCAGCAGCCACCGACAGGGGGGCCAATGGTCCCAGCATTTT.

The CDR3 reads CASSEARDQPQHF. As DNA, the CDR3 is TGTGCCAGCTCAGAAGCACGGGATCAGCCCCAGCATTTT. V and J are TRBV18 and TRBJ1-5; D not certain. The length of the CDR3 is 13 residues. Germline V lookup: CDR1 KGHSH, CDR2 LQKENI. The V end was cut by 5 bases, the J end by 5 bases, with 10 bases between.

This clone came up once. The V gene is TRBV4-1, the J gene TRBJ1-2; weak D call: TRBD1 (5 bases). The CDR3 has 13 residues. V lost 1 base to trimming and J lost 7 bases, with 10 bases between them. Per the germline V gene, CDR1 is MGHRA and CDR2 is YSYEKL. CDR3 sequence reads: CASSQGGEVGYTF. Written as DNA, the CDR3 is TGCGCCAGCAGCCAAGGAGGGGAGGTTGGCTACACCTTC.

This sequence joins TRBV9 and TRBJ2-7; D remains ambiguous. V gave up 4 bases and J gave up 1 base, with 9 bases separating them. The CDR3 is 13 amino acids. Germline V gene lookup returns CDR1 SGDLS and CDR2 YYNGEE. DNA for the CDR3: TGTGCCAGCAGCTCAAGCAATTCCTACGAGCAGTACTTC. Translating gives CASSSSNSYEQYF.

The chain links TRBV6-6 to TRBJ2-1, with 12 bases matching TRBD1. CDR1 is MNHNY and CDR2 is SVGAGI in the germline V gene (reference sequence). The CDR3 contains 15 residues. V lost 5 bases to trimming and J lost 7 bases; unmatched junction nucleotides: 6. The CDR3 DNA sequence: TGTGCCAGCAGTCTAACGGGACAGGGGGCAAATGAGCAGTTCTTC. Its translation is CASSLTGQGANEQFF.

Only one count was recorded for this clone. The V call is TRBV27, the J call TRBJ2-1; 13 bases are a match to TRBD2. Trimming at V came to 2 bases and at J to 8 bases, leaving 12 bases not matched to a gene. This CDR3 region has 18 residues. The germline CDR1 and CDR2 sequences are MNHEY and SMNVEV (reference sequence). CDR3 nucleotide sequence: TGTGCCAGCAGTTTAGTGGGGTGGACTAGCGGGGGAGTCGATGAGCAGTTCTTC. Protein sequence: CASSLVGWTSGGVDEQFF.

V is TRBV28 and J is TRBJ1-1; 8 positions match TRBD1. Germline-derived CDR1 and CDR2 are MDHEN and SYDVKM. The V gene end was trimmed by 7 bases and the J gene end by 2 bases; junction bases not matched to a gene: 9. CDR3 length: 15 residues. CDR3 region: CASTSGGASNTEAFF. The CDR3 bases are TGTGCCAGCACCTCAGGGGGCGCAAGTAACACTGAAGCTTTCTTT. The full variable domain, rest sourced from reference TRBV28 and TRBJ1-1, is DVKVTQSSRYLVKRTGEKVFLECVQDMDHENMFWYRQDPGLGLRLIYFSYDVKMKEKGDIPEGYSVSREKKERFSLILESASTNQTSMYLCASTSGGASNTEAFFGQGTRLTVV.

This chain links TRBV5-6 with TRBJ1-5, with D tentatively TRBD1 (5 bases). V was pared by 4 bases and J by 1 base, with 21 bases between. Germline CDR1 is SGHDT and CDR2 is YYEEEE. The CDR3 runs 18 residues. This CDR3 is CASSRSHGGSESNQPQHF. The CDR3 nucleotides are TGTGCCAGCAGCCGGTCACACGGGGGATCGGAGAGCAATCAGCCCCAGCATTTT.

The chain employs TRBV6-5 and TRBJ2-3; perhaps TRBD2 as D (5 bases). The V gene lost 6 bases and the J gene lost 4 bases, with 11 bases spanning the gap. Germline V gene lookup returns CDR1 MNHEY and CDR2 SVGAGI. CDR3 length: 13 amino acids. The CDR3, as DNA: TGTGCCAGCAGGAGACTCGGGGCAGATACGCAGTATTTT. Translation: CASRRLGADTQYF.

The chain recombines TRBV5-1 with TRBJ2-2, with D maybe TRBD2 (5 bases). The CDR3 runs 14 residues. V was cut by 0 bases and J by 8 bases, with 11 bases left in between. Germline V gene sequence: CDR1 SGHRS, CDR2 YFSETQ. The DNA of the CDR3 is TGCGCCAGCAGCTTGGCCCCGGGAACGGGGGAGCTGTTTTTT. Translation gives CASSLAPGTGELFF.

This rearrangement joins TRBV27 to TRBJ1-5; D is unresolved. The CDR3 contains 17 residues. The germline CDR1 and CDR2 sequences are MNHEY and SMNVEV (reference sequence). Trimming shortened V by 5 bases and J by 2 bases, and 19 bases separated the two germline ends. CDR3 sequence (DNA): TGTGCCAGCAGTCCTACTTCTTTGCGTGCCCGCAATCAGCCCCAGCATTTT. It encodes CASSPTSLRARNQPQHF.

The chain couples TRBV11-2 to TRBJ1-2; 8 positions match TRBD1. V trimming: 1 base; J trimming: 6 bases; junction bases outside the gene matches: 4. The CDR3 sequence is 14 residues long. Per germline, CDR1 SGHAT and CDR2 FQNNGV. For the CDR3, the DNA is TGTGCCAGCAGCTTAGGTTCAGGGGGCGATGGCTACACCTTC. Translated, it gives CASSLGSGGDGYTF.

The chain recombines TRBV6-5 with TRBJ1-2; 11 bases agree with TRBD1. The CDR3 runs to 14 residues. The germline V gene has CDR1 MNHEY and CDR2 SVGAGI. The V segment lost 7 bases and the J segment 3 bases; nucleotides outside the gene matches: 4. This CDR3 is CASTPGQGDYGYTF. Written as DNA, the CDR3 is TGTGCCAGCACCCCGGGACAGGGGGACTATGGCTACACCTTC.

The chain employs TRBV7-9 and TRBJ2-5, with TRBD2 identical over 11 bases. The germline V gene has CDR1 SEHNR and CDR2 FQNEAQ (reference sequence). V shed 4 bases, J shed 3 bases, and the junction held 7 bases outside the gene matches. This CDR3 is built from 16 residues. In DNA, the CDR3 is TGTGCCAGCAGCTCACAACTAGCGGGGGCCGAAGAGACCCAGTACTTC. It encodes CASSSQLAGAEETQYF.

This rearrangement joins TRBV29-1 to TRBJ1-2; weak D call: TRBD1 (6 bases). V lost 3 bases, J lost 3 bases, and 8 bases lay in between. Per the germline V gene, CDR1 is SQVTM and CDR2 is ANQGSEA. The CDR3 has 12 residues. Written as DNA, the CDR3 is TGCAGCGTTGACTACAGGGACTATGGCTACACCTTC. This translates into CSVDYRDYGYTF.

DNA for the CDR3: TGTGCCAGCAGTGAAGGGCGGGACCCTTATAGCAATCAGCCCCAGCATTTT. This gives the protein CASSEGRDPYSNQPQHF. The chain carries TRBV6-1 and TRBJ1-5; maybe TRBD1 (5 bases). The germline gives CDR1 MNHNS, CDR2 SASEGT. Trimming cost V 1 base and J 0 bases, with 13 bases left between them. This CDR3 region has 17 residues.

CDR3 DNA sequence: TGTGCCAGCATACAGGGTAGGGTTCAAGCTTTCTTT. Protein sequence: CASIQGRVQAFF. This sequence joins TRBV2 and TRBJ1-1; D possibly corresponds to TRBD1 (6 bases). V lost 7 bases to trimming and J lost 9 bases, with 15 bases between them. Germline lookup yields CDR1 SNHLY and CDR2 FYNNEI. The CDR3 is made up of 12 amino acids.

The rearrangement links TRBV7-6 to TRBJ2-7; D gene ambiguous. V lost 1 base, J lost 5 bases, and 12 bases lay in between. There are 14 residues in the CDR3. The V gene's germline CDR1 is SGHVS and CDR2 FNYEAQ. CDR3 sequence reads: CASSLESTGDEQYF. Written as DNA, the CDR3 is TGTGCCAGCAGCTTAGAATCTACCGGAGACGAGCAGTACTTC.

The chain combines TRBV7-9 with TRBJ1-3; D is undetermined. The length of the CDR3 is 15 residues. The germline V and J ends were trimmed by 1 base and 1 base, with 8 bases remaining between them. The germline CDR1 and CDR2 sequences are SEHNR and FQNEAQ (reference sequence). The CDR3 DNA is TGTGCCAGCAGCTTAGTAGGAGGATCTGGAAACACCATATATTTT. Amino acids: CASSLVGGSGNTIYF.

The J gene is TRBJ2-3, the V gene TRBV5-1, with TRBD2 identical over 11 bases. Germline V gene lookup returns CDR1 SGHRS and CDR2 YFSETQ. This CDR3 has 15 amino acids. V lost 2 bases and J lost 3; bases outside the gene matches: 2. CDR3 in amino acids: CASSLGTSGTDTQYF. CDR3 bases: TGCGCCAGCAGCTTAGGGACTAGCGGAACAGATACGCAGTATTTT.

The V and J genes are TRBV27 and TRBJ2-7; D not resolved. Germline CDR1 MNHEY, CDR2 SMNVEV (reference sequence). V was trimmed by 2 bases and J by 5 bases, leaving 10 bases between them. This CDR3 spans 13 amino acids. In DNA form, the CDR3 reads TGTGCCAGCAGTTTAGGTCTGGCCAACGAGCAGTACTTC. This gives the protein CASSLGLANEQYF.

Only one count was recorded for this clone. The chain is built from TRBV11-3 and TRBJ2-7; 11 bases are a match to TRBD1. J gave up 5 bases and V 3 bases, and 3 bases lay outside the gene matches. The CDR3 runs to 14 residues. The germline V gene has CDR1 SGHNT and CDR2 YENEEA. CDR3 bases: TGTGCCAGCAGCTTCGGGACAGGGGGTGACGAGCAGTACTTC. It yields the protein CASSFGTGGDEQYF.

The J gene is TRBJ2-3, the V gene TRBV10-2; 9 nucleotides agree with TRBD2. Germline CDR1 and CDR2: WSHSY and SAAADI. The CDR3 has 16 residues. The junction had 18 bases not matched to a gene; V was cut back by 11 bases and J by 6 bases. As DNA, the CDR3 is TGCGCCTCCGAGAGGGTCCGGGCGGGGGGGTTTGATACGCAGTATTTT. It encodes CASERVRAGGFDTQYF.

The rearrangement uses TRBV11-2 and TRBJ1-6, with TRBD1 matching over 7 bases. CDR1 and CDR2 (germline): SGHAT, FQNNGV. Germline trimming cut 4 bases from V and 10 bases from J; bases unmatched to any gene: 7. CDR3 size: 14 residues. The CDR3 sequence is CASSSRQGLSPLHF. Written as DNA, the CDR3 is TGTGCCAGCAGCTCGCGACAGGGCTTGTCACCCCTCCACTTT.

This rearrangement joins TRBV30 to TRBJ2-3; D unresolved. Germline V lookup: CDR1 GTSNPN, CDR2 SVGIG (reference sequence). The CDR3 sequence is 11 residues long. Deletions cut 3 bases from V and 9 bases from J, with 10 bases between. The CDR3 spells CAWSYGDTQYF. The CDR3 region has the DNA TGTGCCTGGAGCTACGGAGACACGCAGTATTTT.

The rearrangement uses TRBV5-6 and TRBJ2-7, with 7 bases fitting TRBD2. The CDR3 totals 16 residues. Per germline, CDR1 SGHDT and CDR2 YYEEEE. The trim removed 0 bases at V and 1 base at J, leaving 7 bases unmatched. The CDR3 DNA reads TGTGCCAGCAGCTTGGCCCCCAGGGAGGGGTCCTACGAGCAGTACTTC. It codes for CASSLAPREGSYEQYF.

V gene TRBV9 combines with J gene TRBJ1-1, with D unclear. This CDR3 region has 12 residues. Germline values: CDR1 SGDLS, CDR2 YYNGEE. Trimming took off 3 bases at V and 5 bases at J, with 8 bases between the two ends. CDR3 DNA sequence: TGTGCCAGCAGCGGACTCGAGACTGAAGCTTTCTTT. This translates into CASSGLETEAFF.